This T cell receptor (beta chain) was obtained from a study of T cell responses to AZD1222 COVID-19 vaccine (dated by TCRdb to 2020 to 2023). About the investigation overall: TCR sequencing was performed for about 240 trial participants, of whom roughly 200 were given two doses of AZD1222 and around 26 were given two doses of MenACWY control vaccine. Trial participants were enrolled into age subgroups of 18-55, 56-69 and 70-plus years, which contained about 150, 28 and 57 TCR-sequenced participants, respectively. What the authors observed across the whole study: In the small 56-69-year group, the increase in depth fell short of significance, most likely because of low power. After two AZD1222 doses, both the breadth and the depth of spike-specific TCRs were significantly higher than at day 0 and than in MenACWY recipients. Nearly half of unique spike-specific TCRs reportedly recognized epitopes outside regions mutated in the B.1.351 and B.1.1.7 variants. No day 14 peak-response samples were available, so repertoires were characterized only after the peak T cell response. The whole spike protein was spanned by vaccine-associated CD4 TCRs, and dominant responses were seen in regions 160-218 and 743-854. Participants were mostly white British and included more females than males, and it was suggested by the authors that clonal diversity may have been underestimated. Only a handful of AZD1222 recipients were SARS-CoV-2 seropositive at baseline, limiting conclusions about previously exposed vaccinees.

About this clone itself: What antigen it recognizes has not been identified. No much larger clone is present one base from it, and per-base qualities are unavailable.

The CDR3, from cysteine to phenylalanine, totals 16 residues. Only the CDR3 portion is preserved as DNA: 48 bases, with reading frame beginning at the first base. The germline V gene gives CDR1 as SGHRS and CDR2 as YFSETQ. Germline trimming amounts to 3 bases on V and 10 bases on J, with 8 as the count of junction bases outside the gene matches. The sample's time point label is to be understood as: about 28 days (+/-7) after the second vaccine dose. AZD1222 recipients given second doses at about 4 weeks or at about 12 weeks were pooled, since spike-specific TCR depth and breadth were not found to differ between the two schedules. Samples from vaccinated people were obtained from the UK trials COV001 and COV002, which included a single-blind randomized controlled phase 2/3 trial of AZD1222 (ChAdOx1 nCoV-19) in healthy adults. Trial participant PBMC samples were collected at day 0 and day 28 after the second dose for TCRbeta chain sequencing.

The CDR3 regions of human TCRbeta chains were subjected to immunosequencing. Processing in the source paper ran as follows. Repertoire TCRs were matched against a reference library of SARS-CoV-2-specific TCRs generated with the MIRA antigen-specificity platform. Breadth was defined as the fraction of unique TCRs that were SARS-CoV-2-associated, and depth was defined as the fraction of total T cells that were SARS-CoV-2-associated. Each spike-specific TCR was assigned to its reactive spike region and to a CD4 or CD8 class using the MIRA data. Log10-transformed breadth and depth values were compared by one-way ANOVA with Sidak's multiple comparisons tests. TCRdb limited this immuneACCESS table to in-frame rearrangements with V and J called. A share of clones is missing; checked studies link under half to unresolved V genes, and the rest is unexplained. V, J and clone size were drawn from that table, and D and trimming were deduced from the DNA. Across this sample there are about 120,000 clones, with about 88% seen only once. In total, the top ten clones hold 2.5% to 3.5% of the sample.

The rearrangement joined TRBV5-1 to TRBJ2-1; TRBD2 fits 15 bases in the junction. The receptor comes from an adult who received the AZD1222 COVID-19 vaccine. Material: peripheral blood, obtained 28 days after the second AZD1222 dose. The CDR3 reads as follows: CASSYGLAGGRREQFF. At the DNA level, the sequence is TGCGCCAGCAGCTACGGACTAGCGGGGGGGAGGCGGGAGCAGTTCTTC.